The rows below give T cell receptor beta chains drawn from one sample of a study of T cell repertoires in cytomegalovirus infection. TCRdb called the reads again in MiXCR, with one record for every CDR3 protein. The table includes roughly 160,000 distinct CDR3 sequences, roughly a fifth detected once. These TCRs are of unknown antigen specificity. Specimen: CD8+ T cells from cultured PBMCs, collected from culture after CMV antigen stimulation. All receptors come from a human donor in good health (CMV status not recorded). Some clones in this sample may be carry-over from other donors' samples. Each CDR3 is given with its conserved first and last residue. The D gene is left open where the match is weak. The size field is filled for only some rows; it gives once, few, many or a size class.

v_call	j_call	clone_size	d_call	cdr3_aa	cdr3_nt
TRBV7-6	TRBJ2-4	few	NA	CASSAGEGAKNIQYF	TGTGCCAGCAGCGCAGGGGAGGGGGCCAAAAACATTCAGTACTTC
TRBV6-2/TRBV6-3	TRBJ2-3	NA	NA	CASSFSGRATDTQYF	TGTGCCAGCAGTTTCTCGGGGCGGGCCACAGATACGCAGTATTTT
TRBV12-3/TRBV12-4	TRBJ2-5	NA	TRBD2	CASTTGGQETQYF	TGTGCCAGCACAACGGGGGGACAAGAGACCCAGTACTTC
TRBV7-9	TRBJ2-2	NA	NA	CASSLGGGHPTGELFF	TGTGCCAGCAGCTTAGGCGGGGGACACCCAACAGGGGAGCTGTTTTTT
TRBV30	TRBJ2-5	NA	NA	CAWSALKLEETQYF	TGTGCCTGGAGTGCTCTCAAGCTGGAGGAGACCCAGTACTTC
TRBV7-2	TRBJ2-7	few	NA	CASSFVRGAFSYEQYF	TGTGCCAGCAGCTTCGTACGGGGGGCCTTCAGTTACGAGCAGTACTTC
TRBV20-1	TRBJ2-7	NA	NA	CSAWGHHSSYEQYF	TGCAGTGCCTGGGGCCACCACTCTTCCTACGAGCAGTACTTC
TRBV12-3/TRBV12-4	TRBJ1-1	NA	TRBD1	CASSLGGGAGTEAFF	TGTGCCAGCAGTCTAGGAGGGGGCGCGGGCACTGAAGCTTTCTTT
TRBV7-2	TRBJ2-7	few	TRBD1	CASSSTGGPSYEQYF	TGTGCCAGCAGTTCAACAGGGGGGCCCTCCTACGAGCAGTACTTC
TRBV25-1	TRBJ2-2	few	NA	CASSFGAGELFF	TGTGCCAGCAGTTTCGGTGCCGGGGAGCTGTTTTTT
TRBV5-5	TRBJ2-4	few	TRBD1	CASGLRDRAHIQYF	TGTGCCAGCGGCCTGAGGGACAGGGCCCACATTCAGTACTTC
TRBV15	TRBJ2-7	NA	NA	CATRESGVPYEQYF	TGTGCCACCAGAGAATCGGGGGTTCCCTACGAGCAGTACTTC
TRBV7-6	TRBJ2-2	few	NA	CASSLVRQGITGELFF	TGTGCCAGCAGCTTAGTGAGGCAGGGTATCACCGGGGAGCTGTTTTTT
TRBV7-8	TRBJ2-7	few	NA	CASSSGRAGKFDEQYF	TGTGCCAGCAGCTCCGGGCGGGCAGGGAAATTTGACGAGCAGTACTTC
TRBV11-2	TRBJ1-1	few	NA	CASSLEYEPSTEAFF	TGTGCCAGCAGCTTAGAGTACGAGCCCTCCACTGAAGCTTTCTTT